The text below deals with one TCR beta chain. The antigen is unknown. Germline V CDR1 and CDR2: SGHRS, YFSETQ. The CDR3 sequence is 17 residues long. The data belong to a study of monozygotic twins with inflammatory bowel disease. Study-level results: Twin pairs that were concordant did not differ from discordant pairs in repertoire similarity, possibly from limited power. With inverse Simpson as the measure, TCRbeta diversity was lower in IBD patients than in healthy co-twins.

Researchers used template switching to add UMIs featuring a 6-nucleotide sample barcode. TCRdb derives one entry per CDR3 protein from the 5' RACE reads, leaving out DNA. Its table lists around 140,000 distinct CDR3 sequences. The sequence derives from a human donor with ulcerative colitis or Crohn's disease, or a healthy co-twin of an affected twin (not recorded which). V gene TRBV5-1 combines with J gene TRBJ2-2; TCRdb selects TRBD1, and the lack of DNA leaves this call unchecked. Input material: blood. The CDR3 sequence: CASSLGSGTGNTGELFF. Full variable domain (missing parts from reference TRBV5-1 and TRBJ2-2): KAGVTQTPRYLIKTRGQQVTLSCSPISGHRSVSWYQQTPGQGLQFLFEYFSETQRNKGNFPGRFSGRQFSNSRSEMNVSTLELGDSALYLCASSLGSGTGNTGELFFGEGSRLTVL.